This T cell receptor beta chain was retrieved from a study of shared clonotypes between healthy human individuals (TCRdb year 2020). Describing the broader study: The cohort comprised two women and three men aged 18 to 49 years. Per donor, leukapheresis produced somewhere between about 0.94 and 9.5 billion PBMCs. For each donor, CD4 naive and CD4 memory were each given three plates, CD8 naive was given two plates, and CD8 memory was given one plate. To estimate repertoire size and how much clonotype sharing occurs between individuals, the study deeply sequenced the blood TCR repertoires of five healthy adults. To increase sequencing depth and limit assay-specific biases, different laboratories used diverse techniques to prepare libraries and sequence TCR repertoires.

Healthy HIV-negative adults with no recently reported acute infections or vaccinations were included as donors. All donors were Caucasian adults living in Nashville, Tennessee, USA. Magnetic negative selection was used to enrich CD4+ T cells, after which naive cells were positively selected on CD45RA and the negative fraction became the memory subset. Blood was collected by leukapheresis, and PBMCs were isolated by Ficoll-Histopaque density gradient centrifugation and then cryopreserved in liquid nitrogen vapor phase. Analytical flow cytometry was used to check the purity and quantity of each magnetically sorted T cell population. Each sorted fraction had its genomic DNA isolated and then quantified by UV absorbance on a Nanodrop 2000c. The germline V end is reduced by 5 bases and the J end by 2 bases; junction bases left unmatched: 6. The CDR3, from cysteine to phenylalanine, totals 15 residues. CDR3 DNA is the only sequence kept; it has 45 bases, read in frame from the first base. The germline V gene encodes CDR1 SGDLS and CDR2 YYNGEE.

General study outcomes and caveats: Only blood was sampled, and tissue TCR repertoires likely differ from those in blood. Based on pairwise subsampling, the degree of clonotype sharing among donors was expected to be affected by sequencing depth. When a handful of donors were compared, the shared fraction of clonotypes was roughly 5% for naive CD4, approximately 3.5% for naive CD8, 2.3% for memory CD4, and less than 0.45% for memory CD8. Even with the large sequencing depth, rarefaction of the sorted-subset datasets indicated that sequencing was incomplete. The genetic and exposure-history diversity represented was limited by the small number of donors. Higher generation probabilities were observed for clonotypes shared by all four sorted-subset donors than for non-shared clonotypes. Estimated clonotype richness was generally larger for naive than for memory subsets.

TCR CDR3 regions were amplified from genomic DNA by multiplex PCR using the deep immunoSEQ assay. For each cell subset, the extracted genomic DNA was distributed evenly across all wells of several immunoSEQ 96-well plates, and each plate served as one replicate. For sorted subsets, approximately 200 ng of genomic DNA, equivalent to some 33,000 T cell genomes, went into each replicate PCR. The purified libraries were quantified using a Qubit 3.0 fluorometer, sized with a Bioanalyzer 2100, and then quantified again using the KAPA Library Quantification kit. Every immunoSEQ 96-well plate was sequenced on a dedicated single-read 150-cycle Illumina NextSeq 550 flow cell. Processing in the source paper ran as follows. The immunoSEQ output contained only junctional sequences without quality scores, so filtering could not match that applied to full-length reads. Sequences were annotated with PyIR, a Python wrapper for IgBLAST v1.9, and V/J genes and CDR3 were assigned using IMGT germline references. Reads were filtered out if the reads had weak V/J assignments (E-value above 1e-6), no CDR3, stop codons, out-of-frame junctions, or ambiguous translated residues. V3J clonotypes were defined as sequences sharing an identical inferred V gene, J gene, and CDR3 amino acid sequence. Percentage overlap between repertoires was computed as shared unique clonotypes divided by the size of the smaller repertoire. Richness of each repertoire was evaluated using RTK rarefaction, the Chao1 estimator, and Recon v2.1 estimates of unobserved clonotypes. Generation probabilities for all TCRbeta clonotypes obtained by the gDNA method from a handful of donors were computed using OLGA. Held by TCRdb, this immuneACCESS table contains in-frame sequences only and omits some clones. Under half of the omission traces to an unresolved V gene where checked; the cause of the rest is unknown. V and J calls and clone size come straight from that table; D and trimming were deduced from the DNA. Present in this sample are about 1 million clones, 65% to 80% of which were seen just once. 1.4% of the sample lies in the top ten.

With respect to this clone: Its antigen is still unknown. Per-nucleotide qualities are absent, and no much larger clonotype sits a single base away.

Sequencing was done on a sample of memory CD4+ T cells sorted from blood. The cell subset or site label, as the study defines it: CD45RA-negative fraction. In this chain, TRBV9 is recombined with TRBJ2-5, with TRBD2 matching 10 junction bases. This receptor was identified in a young man in good health. The nucleotides read TGTGCCAGCAGTCAAACTAGCGGGGCACAAGAGACCCAGTACTTC. It codes for CASSQTSGAQETQYF.